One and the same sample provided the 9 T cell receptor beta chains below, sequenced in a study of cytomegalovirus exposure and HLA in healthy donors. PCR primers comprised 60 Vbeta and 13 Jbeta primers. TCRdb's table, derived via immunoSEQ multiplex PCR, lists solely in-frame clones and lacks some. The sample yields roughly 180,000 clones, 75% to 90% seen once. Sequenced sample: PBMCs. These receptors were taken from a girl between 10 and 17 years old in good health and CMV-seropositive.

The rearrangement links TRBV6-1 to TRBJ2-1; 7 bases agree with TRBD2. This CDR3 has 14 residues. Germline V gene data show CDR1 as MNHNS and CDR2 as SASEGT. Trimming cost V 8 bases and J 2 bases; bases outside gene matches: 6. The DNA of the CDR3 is TGTGCCAGCGACGCGGCGGGAGCCTACAATGAGCAGTTCTTC. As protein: CASDAAGAYNEQFF.

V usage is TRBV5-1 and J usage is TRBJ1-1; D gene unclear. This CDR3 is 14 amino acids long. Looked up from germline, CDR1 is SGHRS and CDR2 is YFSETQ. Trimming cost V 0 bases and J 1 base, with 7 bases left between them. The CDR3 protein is CASSLDPGNTEAFF. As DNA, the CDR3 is TGCGCCAGCAGCTTGGATCCAGGGAACACTGAAGCTTTCTTT. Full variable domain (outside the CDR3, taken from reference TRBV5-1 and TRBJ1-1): KAGVTQTPRYLIKTRGQQVTLSCSPISGHRSVSWYQQTPGQGLQFLFEYFSETQRNKGNFPGRFSGRQFSNSRSEMNVSTLELGDSALYLCASSLDPGNTEAFFGQGTRLTVV.

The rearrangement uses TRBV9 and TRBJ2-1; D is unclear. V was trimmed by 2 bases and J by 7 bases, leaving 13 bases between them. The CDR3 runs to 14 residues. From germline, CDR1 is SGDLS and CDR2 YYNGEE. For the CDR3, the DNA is TGTGCCAGCAGCGTCAACCGCCTAGTGAATGAGCAGTTCTTC. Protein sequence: CASSVNRLVNEQFF.

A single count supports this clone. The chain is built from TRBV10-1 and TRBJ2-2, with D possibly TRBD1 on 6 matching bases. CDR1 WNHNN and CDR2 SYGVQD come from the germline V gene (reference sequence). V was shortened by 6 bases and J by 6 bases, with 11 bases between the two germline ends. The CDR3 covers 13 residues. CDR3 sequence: CASSSTGAGELFF. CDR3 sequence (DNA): TGCGCCAGCAGCTCGACAGGCGCCGGGGAGCTGTTTTTT.

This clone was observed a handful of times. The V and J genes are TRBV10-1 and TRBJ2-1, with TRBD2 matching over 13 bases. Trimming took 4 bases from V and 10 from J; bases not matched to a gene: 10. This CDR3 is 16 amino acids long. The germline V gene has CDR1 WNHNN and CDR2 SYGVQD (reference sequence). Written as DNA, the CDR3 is TGCGCCAGCAGTGTCTCACTAGCGGGGGGGGCAGGAGAGCAGTTCTTC. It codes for CASSVSLAGGAGEQFF.

The CDR3 here is CASSLAGQGLTTGYF. The CDR3 coding sequence is TGCGCCAGCAGCTTGGCCGGACAGGGACTTACTACGGGGTACTTC. The chain employs TRBV5-1 and TRBJ2-7; TRBD1 agrees at 8 bases. Germline-derived CDR1 and CDR2 are SGHRS and YFSETQ. The V and J ends lost 0 bases and 12 bases, in that order; junction bases with no gene match: 14. The CDR3 is 15 residues long.

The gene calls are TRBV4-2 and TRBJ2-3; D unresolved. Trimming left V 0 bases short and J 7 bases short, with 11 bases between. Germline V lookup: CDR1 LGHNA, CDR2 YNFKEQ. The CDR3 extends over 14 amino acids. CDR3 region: CASSQDVGKNTQYF. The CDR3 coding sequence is TGTGCCAGCAGCCAAGATGTGGGCAAGAATACGCAGTATTTT.

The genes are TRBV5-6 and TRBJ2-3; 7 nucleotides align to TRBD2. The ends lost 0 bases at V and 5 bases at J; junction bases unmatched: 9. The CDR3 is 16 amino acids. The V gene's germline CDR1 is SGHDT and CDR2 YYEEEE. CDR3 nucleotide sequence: TGTGCCAGCAGCTTGGCCGGGAGCGGGAAAATAGATACGCAGTATTTT. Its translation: CASSLAGSGKIDTQYF.

The CDR3 reads CASSQNGLRSSYEQYF. As DNA, the CDR3 is TGTGCCAGCAGTCAGAACGGACTGAGGAGCTCCTACGAGCAGTACTTC. V is TRBV27 and J is TRBJ2-7; a possible D gene is TRBD2 (5 bases). The CDR3 sequence is 16 residues long. CDR1 MNHEY and CDR2 SMNVEV come from the germline V gene (reference sequence). The germline V and J ends were trimmed by 5 bases and 0 bases, with 17 bases remaining between them.